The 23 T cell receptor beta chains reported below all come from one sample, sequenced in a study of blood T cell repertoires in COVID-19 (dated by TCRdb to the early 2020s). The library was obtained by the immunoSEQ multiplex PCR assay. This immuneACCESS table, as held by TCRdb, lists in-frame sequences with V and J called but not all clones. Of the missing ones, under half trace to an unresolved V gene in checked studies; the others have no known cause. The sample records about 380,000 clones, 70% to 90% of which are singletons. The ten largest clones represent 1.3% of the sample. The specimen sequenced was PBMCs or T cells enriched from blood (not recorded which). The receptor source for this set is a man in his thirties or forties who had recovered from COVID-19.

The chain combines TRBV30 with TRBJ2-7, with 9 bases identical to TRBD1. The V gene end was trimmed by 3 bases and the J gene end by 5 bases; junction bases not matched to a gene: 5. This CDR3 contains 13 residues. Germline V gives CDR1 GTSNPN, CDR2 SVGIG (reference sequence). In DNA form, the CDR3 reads TGTGCCTGGAGCGGACAGGGGCCCCACGAGCAGTACTTC. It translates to CAWSGQGPHEQYF.

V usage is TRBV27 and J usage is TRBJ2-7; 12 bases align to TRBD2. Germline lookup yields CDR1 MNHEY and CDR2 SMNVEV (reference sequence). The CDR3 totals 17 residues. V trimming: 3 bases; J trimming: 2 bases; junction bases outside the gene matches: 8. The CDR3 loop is CASSFLQTSGGTYEQYF. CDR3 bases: TGTGCCAGCAGTTTTCTTCAGACTAGCGGGGGTACCTACGAGCAGTACTTC.

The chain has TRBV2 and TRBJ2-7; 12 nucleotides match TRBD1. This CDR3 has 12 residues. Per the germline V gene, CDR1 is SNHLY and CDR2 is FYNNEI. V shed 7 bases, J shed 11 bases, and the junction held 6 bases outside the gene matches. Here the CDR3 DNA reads TGTGCCAGCATCGGGACAGGGGGCTTCGAGTACTTC. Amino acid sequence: CASIGTGGFEYF.

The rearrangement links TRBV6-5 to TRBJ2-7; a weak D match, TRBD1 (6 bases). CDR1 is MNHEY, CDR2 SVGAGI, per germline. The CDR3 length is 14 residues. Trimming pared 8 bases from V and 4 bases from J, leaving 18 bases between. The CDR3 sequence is CASATSGTRYEQYF. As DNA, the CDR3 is TGTGCCAGCGCTACTTCCGGGACAAGATACGAGCAGTACTTC.

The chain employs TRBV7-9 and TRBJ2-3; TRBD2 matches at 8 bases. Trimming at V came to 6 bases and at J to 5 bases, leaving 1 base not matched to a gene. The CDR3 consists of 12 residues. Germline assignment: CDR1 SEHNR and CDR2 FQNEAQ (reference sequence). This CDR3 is CASRGLGDTQYF. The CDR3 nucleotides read TGTGCCAGCAGGGGACTAGGAGATACGCAGTATTTT.

The CDR3 region has the DNA TGTGCCAGCAGCGTAGCTACGGGGGTGGGCTACAATGAGCAGTTCTTC. Its protein is CASSVATGVGYNEQFF. The genes are TRBV9 and TRBJ2-1, with a weak D call TRBD2 (6 bases). The germline gives CDR1 SGDLS, CDR2 YYNGEE. Deletions cut 0 bases from V and 3 bases from J, with 13 bases between. The length of the CDR3 is 16 residues. Looking up the rest from reference TRBV9 and TRBJ2-1 gives the full variable domain: DSGVTQTPKHLITATGQRVTLRCSPRSGDLSVYWYQQSLDQGLQFLIQYYNGEERAKGNILERFSAQQFPDLHSELNLSSLELGDSALYFCASSVATGVGYNEQFFGPGTRLTVL.

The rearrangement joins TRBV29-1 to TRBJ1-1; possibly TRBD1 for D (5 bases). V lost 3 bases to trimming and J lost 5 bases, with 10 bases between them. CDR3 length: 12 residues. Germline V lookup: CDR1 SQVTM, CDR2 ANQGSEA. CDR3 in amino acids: CSVERGGTEAFF. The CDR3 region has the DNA TGCAGCGTTGAGAGGGGAGGTACTGAAGCTTTCTTT.

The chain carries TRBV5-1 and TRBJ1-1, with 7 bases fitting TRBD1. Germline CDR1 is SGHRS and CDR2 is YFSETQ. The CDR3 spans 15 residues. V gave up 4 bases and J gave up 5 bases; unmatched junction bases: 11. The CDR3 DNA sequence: TGCGCCAGCAGCGCCCTGACAGGGACAATAACTGAAGCTTTCTTT. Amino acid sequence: CASSALTGTITEAFF.

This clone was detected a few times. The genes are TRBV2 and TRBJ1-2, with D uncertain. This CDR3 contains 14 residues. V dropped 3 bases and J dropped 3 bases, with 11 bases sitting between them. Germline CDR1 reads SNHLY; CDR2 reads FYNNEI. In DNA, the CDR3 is TGTGCCAGCAGTGACGGGGATTGGGACTATGGCTACACCTTC. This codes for CASSDGDWDYGYTF.

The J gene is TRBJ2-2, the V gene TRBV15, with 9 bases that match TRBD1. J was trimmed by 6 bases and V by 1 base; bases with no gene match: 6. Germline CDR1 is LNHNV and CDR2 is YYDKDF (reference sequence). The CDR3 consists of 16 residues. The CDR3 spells CATSRGGQGGAGELFF. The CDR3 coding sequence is TGTGCCACCAGCAGAGGGGGACAGGGAGGGGCCGGGGAGCTGTTTTTT. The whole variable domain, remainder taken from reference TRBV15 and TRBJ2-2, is DAMVIQNPRYQVTQFGKPVTLSCSQTLNHNVMYWYQQKSSQAPKLLFHYYDKDFNNEADTPDNFQSRRPNTSFCFLDIRSPGLGDTAMYLCATSRGGQGGAGELFFGEGSRLTVL.

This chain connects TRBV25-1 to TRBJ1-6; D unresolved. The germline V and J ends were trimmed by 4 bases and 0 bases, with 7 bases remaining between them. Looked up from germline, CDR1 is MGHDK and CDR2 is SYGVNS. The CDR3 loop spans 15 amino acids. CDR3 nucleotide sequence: TGTGCCAGCAGTGGTTCCCTCTCCTATAATTCACCCCTCCACTTT. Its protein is CASSGSLSYNSPLHF.

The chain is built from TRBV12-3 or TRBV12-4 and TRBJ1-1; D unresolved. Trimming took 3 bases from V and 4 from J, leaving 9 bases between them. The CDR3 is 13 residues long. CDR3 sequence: CASSFNSRTEAFF. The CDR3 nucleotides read TGTGCCAGCAGTTTCAACAGCCGCACTGAAGCTTTCTTT.

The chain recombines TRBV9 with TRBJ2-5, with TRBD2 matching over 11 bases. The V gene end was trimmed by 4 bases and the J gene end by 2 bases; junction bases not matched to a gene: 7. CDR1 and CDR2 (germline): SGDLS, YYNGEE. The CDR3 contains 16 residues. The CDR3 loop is CASSPARLAGQETQYF. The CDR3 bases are TGTGCCAGCAGCCCCGCCCGACTAGCGGGGCAAGAGACCCAGTACTTC.

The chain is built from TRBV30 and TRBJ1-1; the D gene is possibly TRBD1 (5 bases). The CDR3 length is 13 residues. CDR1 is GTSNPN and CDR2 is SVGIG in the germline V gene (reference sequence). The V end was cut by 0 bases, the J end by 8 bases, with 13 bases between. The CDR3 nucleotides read TGTGCCTGGAGTGTAGGGTCAGGGAGGGAAGCTTTCTTT. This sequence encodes CAWSVGSGREAFF.

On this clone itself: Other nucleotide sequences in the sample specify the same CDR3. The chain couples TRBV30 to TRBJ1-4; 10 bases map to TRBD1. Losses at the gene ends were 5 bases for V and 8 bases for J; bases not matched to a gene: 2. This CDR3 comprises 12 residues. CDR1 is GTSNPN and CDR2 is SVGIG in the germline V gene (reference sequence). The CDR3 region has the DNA TGTGCCTGGGGACAGGGGGGAGAAAAACTGTTTTTT. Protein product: CAWGQGGEKLFF.

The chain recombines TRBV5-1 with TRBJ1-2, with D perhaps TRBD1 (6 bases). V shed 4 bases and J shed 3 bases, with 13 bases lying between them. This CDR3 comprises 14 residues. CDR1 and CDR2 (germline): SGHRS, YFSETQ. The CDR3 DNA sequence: TGCGCCAGCAGCGAGGACAGCCACTACTATGGCTACACCTTC. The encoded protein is CASSEDSHYYGYTF.

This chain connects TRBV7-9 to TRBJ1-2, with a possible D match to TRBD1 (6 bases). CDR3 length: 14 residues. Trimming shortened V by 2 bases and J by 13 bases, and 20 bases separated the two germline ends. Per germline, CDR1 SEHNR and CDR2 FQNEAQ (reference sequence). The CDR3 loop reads CASSLRDTLRTVTF. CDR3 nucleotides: TGTGCCAGCAGCTTACGGGACACCCTTCGAACGGTCACCTTC.

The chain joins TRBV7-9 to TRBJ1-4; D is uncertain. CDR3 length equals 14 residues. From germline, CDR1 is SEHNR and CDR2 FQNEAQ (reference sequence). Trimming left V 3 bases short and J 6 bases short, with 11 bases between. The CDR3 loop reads CASSLSGMDEKLFF. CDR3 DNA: TGTGCCAGCAGCTTGTCGGGGATGGATGAAAAACTGTTTTTT.

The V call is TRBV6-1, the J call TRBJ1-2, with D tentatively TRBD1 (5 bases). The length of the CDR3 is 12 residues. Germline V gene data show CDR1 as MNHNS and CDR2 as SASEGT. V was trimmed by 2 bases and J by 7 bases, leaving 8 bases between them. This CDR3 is CASSEQGLGYTF. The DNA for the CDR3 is TGTGCCAGCAGTGAACAGGGTCTTGGCTACACCTTC.

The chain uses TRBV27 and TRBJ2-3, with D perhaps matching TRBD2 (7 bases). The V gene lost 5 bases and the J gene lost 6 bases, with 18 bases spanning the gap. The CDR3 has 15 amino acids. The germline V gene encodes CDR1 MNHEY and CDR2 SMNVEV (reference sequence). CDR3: CASSLLGGGADTQYF. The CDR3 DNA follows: TGTGCCAGCAGTCTACTGGGAGGGGGGGCGGATACGCAGTATTTT.

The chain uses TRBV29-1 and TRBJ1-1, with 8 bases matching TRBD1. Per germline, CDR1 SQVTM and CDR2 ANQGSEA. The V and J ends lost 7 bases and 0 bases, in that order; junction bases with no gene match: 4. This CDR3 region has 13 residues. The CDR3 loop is CSGRQGMNTEAFF. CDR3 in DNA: TGCAGCGGCAGACAGGGGATGAACACTGAAGCTTTCTTT.

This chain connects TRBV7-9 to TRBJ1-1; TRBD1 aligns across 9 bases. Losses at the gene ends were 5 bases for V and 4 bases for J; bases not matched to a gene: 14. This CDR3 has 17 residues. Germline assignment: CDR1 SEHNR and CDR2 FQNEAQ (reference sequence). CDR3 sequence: CASSGAGQGVGATEAFF. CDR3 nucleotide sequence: TGTGCCAGCAGCGGTGCGGGACAGGGAGTGGGGGCCACTGAAGCTTTCTTT.

Here the CDR3 reads CASSPGVPNQPQHF. In DNA, the CDR3 is TGTGCCAGCAGCCCAGGGGTCCCCAATCAGCCCCAGCATTTT. V is TRBV27 and J is TRBJ1-5; D perhaps matches TRBD1 (6 bases). CDR1 is MNHEY, CDR2 SMNVEV, per germline (reference sequence). V was clipped by 6 bases and J by 3 bases, with 12 bases between them. The CDR3 is 14 residues long.